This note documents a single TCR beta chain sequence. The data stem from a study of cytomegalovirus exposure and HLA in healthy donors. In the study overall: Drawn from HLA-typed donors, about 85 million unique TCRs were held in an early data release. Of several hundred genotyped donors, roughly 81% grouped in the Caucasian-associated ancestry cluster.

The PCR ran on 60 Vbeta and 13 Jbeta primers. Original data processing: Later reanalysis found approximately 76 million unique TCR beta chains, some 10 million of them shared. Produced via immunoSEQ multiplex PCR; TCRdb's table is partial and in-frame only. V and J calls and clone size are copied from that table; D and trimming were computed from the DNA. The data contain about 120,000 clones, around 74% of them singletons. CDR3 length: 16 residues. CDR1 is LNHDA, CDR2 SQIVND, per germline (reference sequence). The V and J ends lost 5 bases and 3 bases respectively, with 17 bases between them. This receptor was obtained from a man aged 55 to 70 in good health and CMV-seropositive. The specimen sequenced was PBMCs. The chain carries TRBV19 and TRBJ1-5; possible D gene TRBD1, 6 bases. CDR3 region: CASSPSTDRTNQPQHF. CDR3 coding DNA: TGTGCCAGTAGTCCCTCCACCGACAGGACCAATCAGCCCCAGCATTTT.